This entry is about one T cell receptor beta chain. No antigen is known for it. These data are taken from a study of OX40 agonist ivuxolimab in advanced cancers. Findings of the study overall: At doses 0.1 to 3.0 mg/kg, CD4+ and CD8+ clones expanded.

Profiling relied on immunoSEQ multiplex PCR, and the TCRdb table lists in-frame clones only, not all of them. Among roughly 70,000 clones listed, 90% to 95% were seen once. The source is an adult with an advanced solid tumor such as melanoma, head and neck, liver or kidney cancer. This material consisted of CD4+ or CD8+ T cells sorted from blood, taken in a trial of the OX40 agonist ivuxolimab.

CDR3 nucleotides: TGTGCCAGCAGCCCCTGGGCAGGGTTGAACACTGAAGCTTTCTTT. Protein product: CASSPWAGLNTEAFF. This chain links TRBV6-6 with TRBJ1-1; weak D call: TRBD1 (5 bases). In germline, CDR1 is MNHNY, CDR2 SVGAGI (reference sequence). V was pared by 6 bases and J by 0 bases, with 14 bases between. This CDR3 region has 15 residues.